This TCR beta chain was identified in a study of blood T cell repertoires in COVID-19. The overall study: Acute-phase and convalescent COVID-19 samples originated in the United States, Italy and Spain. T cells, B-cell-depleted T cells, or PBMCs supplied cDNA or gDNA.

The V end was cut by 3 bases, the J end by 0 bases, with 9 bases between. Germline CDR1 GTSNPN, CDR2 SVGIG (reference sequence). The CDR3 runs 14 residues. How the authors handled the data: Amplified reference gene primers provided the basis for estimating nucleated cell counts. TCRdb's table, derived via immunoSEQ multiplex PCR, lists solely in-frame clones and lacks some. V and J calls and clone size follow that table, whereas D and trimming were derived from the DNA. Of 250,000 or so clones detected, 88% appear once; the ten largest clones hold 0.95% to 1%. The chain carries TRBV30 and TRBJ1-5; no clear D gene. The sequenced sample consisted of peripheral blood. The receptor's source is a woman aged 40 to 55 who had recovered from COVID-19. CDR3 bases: TGTGCCTGGAGCCCTGGGAGTAGCAATCAGCCCCAGCATTTT. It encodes CAWSPGSSNQPQHF.